This entry is about one T cell receptor beta chain. Germline V gene data show CDR1 as MNHEY and CDR2 as SVGEGT. CDR3 length equals 13 residues. Trimming stripped 3 bases from V and 6 bases from J, with 11 bases between. The source of the sample is a study of control samples from healthy donors and cancer patients. Profiling relied on immunoSEQ multiplex PCR, and the TCRdb table lists in-frame clones only, not all of them. This sample has 150,000 to 200,000 clones, with almost 90% found just once. This sequence originates from a woman between 50 and 59 years old in good health. Sequencing was performed on blood. The V call is TRBV6-2 or TRBV6-3, the J call TRBJ1-2; D is possibly TRBD1 (5 bases). The CDR3: CASSYSGTHGYTF. The CDR3 nucleotides read TGTGCCAGCAGTTATTCAGGGACTCATGGCTACACCTTC.